The subject of this entry is one TCR beta chain. This specimen comes from a study of blood T cell repertoires in COVID-19. The CDR3 spans 15 residues. The ends were cut back, 4 bases at V and 4 bases at J, with 14 bases in the middle. Looked up from germline, CDR1 is SGHRS and CDR2 is YFSETQ. Assay used: immunoSEQ multiplex PCR; TCRdb lists only in-frame clones, some missing. The top ten hold around 7.3% of the sample, which has 200,000 to 250,000 clones, approximately 85% seen once. Sequences were obtained from peripheral blood. This TCR was recovered from a woman between 50 and 59 years old with active or convalescent COVID-19. The chain links TRBV5-1 to TRBJ1-4; weak D call: TRBD1 (6 bases). CDR3 nucleotides: TGCGCCAGCAGCACCGTCGGGGGGCTTAATGAAAAACTGTTTTTT. Its translation is CASSTVGGLNEKLFF. The whole variable domain, filled in from reference TRBV5-1 and TRBJ1-4, reads KAGVTQTPRYLIKTRGQQVTLSCSPISGHRSVSWYQQTPGQGLQFLFEYFSETQRNKGNFPGRFSGRQFSNSRSEMNVSTLELGDSALYLCASSTVGGLNEKLFFGSGTQLSVL.